Listed here are 21 T cell receptor beta chains from one sample, sequenced in a study of cytomegalovirus exposure and HLA in healthy donors. The study ran its PCR with 60 Vbeta and 13 Jbeta primers. The repertoire was sequenced with immunoSEQ multiplex PCR; TCRdb's copy has only in-frame clones and lacks some. The top ten clones hold about 2.5% of a sample with a few hundred thousand clones, roughly 90% of them seen once. Material for sequencing was PBMCs. These receptors all come from a woman younger than 30 in good health and CMV-seronegative.

This sequence joins TRBV6-4 and TRBJ2-7; 14 bases are shared with TRBD2. The germline V gene encodes CDR1 MRHNA and CDR2 SNTAGT. Trimming removed 11 bases from V and 0 bases from J; junction bases left unmatched: 15. CDR3 size: 18 residues. The CDR3 sequence is CAGSYPGTSGGHSYEQYF. The CDR3 nucleotides read TGTGCCGGTTCTTACCCGGGGACTAGCGGGGGCCACTCCTACGAGCAGTACTTC.

This sequence joins TRBV6-5 and TRBJ2-1; TRBD1 matches at 11 bases. Germline V CDR1 and CDR2: MNHEY, SVGAGI. This CDR3 contains 12 residues. Trimming removed 6 bases from V and 10 bases from J; junction bases left unmatched: 2. CDR3 bases: TGTGCCAGCAGACGGACAGGGGGCGAGCAGTTCTTC. Amino acid sequence: CASRRTGGEQFF.

V gene TRBV7-2 combines with J gene TRBJ2-5; D is unclear. The J call may be in error: the DNA end matches TRBJ2-7 better. The CDR3 is made up of 11 amino acids. Per the germline V gene, CDR1 is SGHTA and CDR2 is FQGNSA. CDR3 residues: CASSFSYEQYF. In DNA, the CDR3 is TGTGCCAGCAGCTTCTCCTACGAGCAGTACTTC.

CDR3 sequence: CASLETGGNQPQHF. The CDR3 DNA sequence: TGTGCCAGCTTAGAGACAGGAGGCAATCAGCCCCAGCATTTT. The chain is built from TRBV6-5 and TRBJ1-5, with a tentative D call TRBD1 (6 bases). Trimming took 8 bases from V and 2 from J, leaving 13 bases between them. The CDR3 is 14 residues long. The V gene's germline CDR1 is MNHEY and CDR2 SVGAGI.

The genes are TRBV18 and TRBJ1-5; D is possibly TRBD1 (6 bases). V was shortened by 6 bases and J by 7 bases, with 16 bases between the two germline ends. Germline values: CDR1 KGHSH, CDR2 LQKENI. The CDR3 totals 14 residues. CDR3 residues: CASSSNREGQPQHF. CDR3 DNA: TGTGCCAGCTCTTCGAACAGGGAGGGCCAGCCCCAGCATTTT. Using reference TRBV18 and TRBJ1-5 for the parts outside the CDR3, the full variable domain is NAGVMQNPRHLVRRRGQEARLRCSPMKGHSHVYWYRQLPEEGLKFMVYLQKENIIDESGMPKERFSAEFPKEGPSILRIQQVVRGDSAAYFCASSSNREGQPQHFGDGTRLSIL.

The CDR3 region has the DNA TGCGCCAGCAGCTCCCCGACAGGTGGACACTATGGCTACACCTTC. This translates into CASSSPTGGHYGYTF. The chain has TRBV4-1 and TRBJ1-2; D may be TRBD1 (6 bases). The CDR3 sequence is 15 residues long. From germline, CDR1 is MGHRA and CDR2 YSYEKL. V was shortened by 5 bases and J by 3 bases, with 16 bases between the two germline ends.

The rearrangement uses TRBV4-1 and TRBJ2-2; the D is unclear. This CDR3 has 16 residues. Trimming pared 7 bases from V and 1 base from J, leaving 16 bases between. CDR1 is MGHRA, CDR2 YSYEKL, per germline. In nucleotides, the CDR3 is TGCGCCAGCAACGTCGGTTTCCCAGGGAACACCGGGGAGCTGTTTTTT. It is translated as CASNVGFPGNTGELFF.

The rearrangement joins TRBV5-1 to TRBJ2-5; maybe TRBD1 (6 bases). The DNA end lines up better with TRBJ2-7; the J call may be wrong. CDR1 is SGHRS and CDR2 is YFSETQ in the germline V gene. This CDR3 contains 14 residues. Written as DNA, the CDR3 is TGCGCCAGCAGCCCATCCGGGACAAACTACGAGCAGTACTTC. It translates to CASSPSGTNYEQYF.

V usage is TRBV5-1 and J usage is TRBJ2-7; maybe TRBD1 (5 bases). V dropped 4 bases and J dropped 3 bases, with 11 bases sitting between them. Germline V gives CDR1 SGHRS, CDR2 YFSETQ. The CDR3 runs to 13 residues. The CDR3 DNA follows: TGCGCCAGCAGCCCCAGGGATCTCTACGAGCAGTACTTC. It yields the protein CASSPRDLYEQYF.

This sequence joins TRBV27 and TRBJ1-1; D might be TRBD1 (5 bases). CDR3 length: 14 residues. V lost 5 bases and J 0 bases, leaving 10 bases between the germline ends. Looked up from germline, CDR1 is MNHEY and CDR2 is SMNVEV (reference sequence). CDR3 residues: CASSTGTLNTEAFF. The CDR3 nucleotides are TGTGCCAGCAGTACCGGGACTCTGAACACTGAAGCTTTCTTT.

The chain uses TRBV19 and TRBJ1-2, with D possibly being TRBD1 (6 bases). Germline CDR1 reads LNHDA; CDR2 reads SQIVND (reference sequence). The CDR3 consists of 13 residues. Trimming stripped 6 bases from V and 3 bases from J, with 11 bases between. Here the CDR3 reads CASSPGQHYGYTF. The DNA for the CDR3 is TGTGCCAGTAGCCCGGGACAACACTATGGCTACACCTTC.

The rearrangement links TRBV10-3 to TRBJ1-3; TRBD1 might be the D (5 bases). Germline V gene data show CDR1 as ENHRY and CDR2 as SYGVKD. The CDR3 spans 17 residues. V shed 1 base and J shed 5 bases, with 18 bases lying between them. The chain's CDR3 is CAISEWIGGEFRNTIYF. The CDR3 DNA sequence: TGTGCCATCAGTGAGTGGATAGGAGGGGAATTTCGAAACACCATATATTTT.

The rearrangement links TRBV19 to TRBJ1-5; D is perhaps TRBD1 (5 bases). Germline V gene lookup returns CDR1 LNHDA and CDR2 SQIVND (reference sequence). The ends were cut back, 1 base at V and 2 bases at J, with 15 bases in the middle. The CDR3 runs 17 residues. In DNA, the CDR3 is TGTGCCAGTAGTATAGGATGGGGCCTATATCGCAATCAGCCCCAGCATTTT. Protein: CASSIGWGLYRNQPQHF.

J is TRBJ2-7 and V is TRBV30, with TRBD1 as a possible D gene (5 bases). CDR3 length: 12 residues. Germline CDR1 is GTSNPN and CDR2 is SVGIG (reference sequence). V gave up 3 bases and J gave up 4 bases, with 10 bases separating them. The CDR3 region has the DNA TGTGCCTGGAGCCCAGGGCGGTACGAGCAGTACTTC. This translates into CAWSPGRYEQYF.

This clone showed up just once. V is TRBV9 and J is TRBJ2-1, with 7 bases fitting TRBD2. The CDR3 extends over 15 amino acids. Germline V lookup: CDR1 SGDLS, CDR2 YYNGEE. The V and J ends lost 3 bases and 8 bases, in that order; junction bases with no gene match: 11. The CDR3 is CASSASGAPNDEQFF. CDR3 sequence (DNA): TGTGCCAGCAGCGCCAGCGGGGCCCCAAACGATGAGCAGTTCTTC.

The rearrangement uses TRBV9 and TRBJ1-1; 7 bases are shared with TRBD1. This CDR3 region has 16 residues. From germline, CDR1 is SGDLS and CDR2 YYNGEE. Trimming took 4 bases from V and 1 from J; bases not matched to a gene: 10. The CDR3 DNA follows: TGTGCCAGCAGCCCTAGGGACAGCCTAACGAACACTGAAGCTTTCTTT. This encodes CASSPRDSLTNTEAFF.

V usage is TRBV30 and J usage is TRBJ2-3; D is perhaps TRBD2 (6 bases). The CDR3 is 16 amino acids. Germline assignment: CDR1 GTSNPN and CDR2 SVGIG (reference sequence). V shed 0 bases and J shed 0 bases, with 13 bases lying between them. Written as DNA, the CDR3 is TGTGCCTGGAGTGTCCAGGACTACTCTAGCACAGATACGCAGTATTTT. Translation: CAWSVQDYSSTDTQYF.

This clone was recorded once. CDR3 loop: CASNRDSGSGNTIYF. The CDR3, as DNA: TGTGCCAGCAACCGGGACTCAGGCTCTGGAAACACCATATATTTT. This chain uses TRBV7-9 with TRBJ1-3; D perhaps matches TRBD1 (5 bases). Between the trimmed V and J ends, which lost 7 bases and 0 bases, there was a span of 13 bases. Germline V gene data show CDR1 as SEHNR and CDR2 as FQNEAQ (reference sequence). CDR3 length: 15 residues.

The chain uses TRBV6-5 and TRBJ2-3; 7 bases match TRBD1. From germline, CDR1 is MNHEY and CDR2 SVGAGI. Trimming cost V 0 bases and J 4 bases; bases outside gene matches: 4. The CDR3 is 15 residues long. This CDR3 is CASSYSKQGPDTQYF. CDR3 nucleotides: TGTGCCAGCAGTTACTCGAAACAGGGGCCAGATACGCAGTATTTT.

The CDR3 nucleotides read TGTGCCAGCAGCGTCAGCAGGGGCGCGAAACTAGACGGCTACACCTTC. Translating gives CASSVSRGAKLDGYTF. The chain is built from TRBV9 and TRBJ1-2; weak D call: TRBD1 (6 bases). Germline-derived CDR1 and CDR2 are SGDLS and YYNGEE. The germline V and J ends were trimmed by 2 bases and 8 bases, with 22 bases remaining between them. This CDR3 comprises 16 residues. The whole variable domain, filled in from reference TRBV9 and TRBJ1-2, reads DSGVTQTPKHLITATGQRVTLRCSPRSGDLSVYWYQQSLDQGLQFLIQYYNGEERAKGNILERFSAQQFPDLHSELNLSSLELGDSALYFCASSVSRGAKLDGYTFGSGTRLTVV.

This clone has just a few counts. The J gene is TRBJ2-7, the V gene TRBV4-2; D gene unclear. The CDR3 loop spans 15 amino acids. V was pared by 1 base and J by 2 bases, with 12 bases between. CDR1 LGHNA and CDR2 YNFKEQ come from the germline V gene. The CDR3 loop reads CASSQGVGGTYEQYF. The CDR3 coding sequence is TGTGCCAGCAGCCAAGGCGTCGGCGGCACCTACGAGCAGTACTTC.